This T cell receptor (beta chain) is drawn from a study of regulatory T cells in long-lasting Graves disease (dated by TCRdb to about 2021). Context from the whole study: In the newly diagnosed Graves' disease group, patients had been taking antithyroid drugs for less than 3 months. Persistent Graves' disease patients were compared with newly diagnosed Graves' disease patients by peripheral blood TCR sequencing and RNA sequencing. The study took place in China and was registered as a clinical trial. A total of around 35 samples underwent TCR sequencing: roughly 13 from persistent and approximately 20 from newly diagnosed Graves' disease patients.

A note on this clonotype: Its antigen is currently not known. No base quality values were provided; no much bigger clone lies one nucleotide off.

Library method: multiplex PCR. The sample was run on an Illumina HiSeq 4000. To build TCR beta libraries, CDR3 regions were amplified by Arm-PCR using iRepertoire HTBI primers. PCR products were gel purified before sequencing. The paper's data handling went like this. Gene usage analysis of CDR3 amino acid clonotypes relied on the 60 or so TRBV and about 15 TRBJ segments identified across samples. COPE and FqMerger were used to merge filtered high-quality paired reads into contigs. BLAST was used to align contigs to the IMGT TRBV, TRBD and TRBJ reference genes, and CDR3 was defined following IMGT. Highly expanded clones were defined as clonotypes with a frequency above 0.1%. Shannon entropy was used to measure repertoire diversity, and the Gini coefficient was used to measure V-J evenness. A clonotype was considered public if more than one individual shared it. TCRdb trimmed the raw reads at Q25, called clones with MiXCR and kept productive beta chains. A single entry per CDR3 protein holds the most common genes and DNA from its merged rows. These V and J calls derive from TCRdb rather than the authors' analysis. The sample yields approximately 480,000 distinct CDR3 sequences; roughly 17% were counted once. Jointly, the top ten make up 9.5% to 15% of the sample.

The meaning of the sample's time point label: newly diagnosed GD, antithyroid drugs for less than 3 months. For both TCR sequencing and RNA sequencing, RNA was extracted from PBMCs in TRIzol. Graves' disease was diagnosed according to American Thyroid Association guidelines. The patients came from an endocrinology department in Xi'an, China. From each patient, about 9 milliliters of peripheral blood was collected into an EDTA anticoagulant tube. Ficoll Paque Plus density gradient separation was used to isolate PBMCs, and no further T cell sorting was done. An Agilent 2100 Bioanalyzer and agarose gel were used to check RNA quality, and a NanoDrop 2000 was used to measure RNA concentration. Trimming costs V 8 bases and J 0 bases, and their ends lie 17 bases apart. Measured from the cysteine to the phenylalanine, the CDR3 is 15 residues long. Only the CDR3 DNA stays, 45 bases, in frame from base 1. The germline V gene specifies MDHEN as CDR1 and SYDVKM as CDR2.

The research as a whole found: Sequencing and analysis were restricted to the TCR beta chain. Compared with newly diagnosed patients, patients with persistent Graves' disease had lower TCR Shannon entropy and fewer highly expanded clones, which suggests clonal expansion. The study examined only peripheral blood because the primary lesion, thyroid tissue, could not be accessed. The small sample size was acknowledged by the authors as a limitation that may reduce accuracy. Preferential use of TRBV28, TRBJ1-2 and TRBJ2-5 was observed in persistent disease, whereas TRBV20-1 and TRBJ2-1 were favored in newly diagnosed disease. More public clonotypes were shared among persistent patients (roughly 2,700) than among newly diagnosed patients (under 1,000).

The data were also submitted as part of a second study, on T cells in Graves' hyperthyroidism and ophthalmopathy. In that second paper, the authors write: Stable Graves' hyperthyroidism was defined as the absence of progression to ophthalmopathy over 18 months of follow-up. Hyperthyroidism patients were newly diagnosed, with disease duration under 2 months, and aged 18 to 65 years. Patients with uncontrolled infections, other autoimmune diseases, pregnancy or lactation were excluded. Diagnoses were based on clinical symptoms, serum thyroxine and TRAb, thyroid ultrasound and orbital computed tomography. The TCR CDR3 was subjected to a first round of RT-PCR using the HTBI primer set and the Qiagen OneStep RT-PCR kit. Most expanded thyroid clonotypes (frequency above 0.001) were also found in blood, which suggests that blood repertoires may mirror thyroid immune responses. Ophthalmopathy was separated from stable hyperthyroidism by a 13 V-J signature model, with roughly 88% sensitivity and 81% to 82% specificity obtained in cross-validation and 80%/75% obtained in testing. In validation, the model predicted progression to ophthalmopathy a median of roughly 6.2 months before onset, with roughly 68% sensitivity and roughly 73% specificity. To identify distinguishing TCR V-J signatures, a discovery cohort of around 100 patients was used, comprising roughly 45 with Graves' ophthalmopathy and around 57 with stable Graves' hyperthyroidism. An independent validation cohort of 18 to 20 hyperthyroidism patients and some 15 patients who later progressed to ophthalmopathy tested prospective prediction of ophthalmopathy. The 75 to 100 discovery patients were divided at random into training and test sets in a 7:3 ratio. In addition, the study compared T-cell repertoires in thyroid tissue and in blood from five or six Graves' hyperthyroidism patients. Following sampling, methimazole starting at 30 mg daily was given to hyperthyroidism patients, and high-dose intravenous methylprednisolone was given to ophthalmopathy patients. The libraries were constructed in a second round of multiplex PCR and then size-selected and purified. Paired-end sequencing of the libraries was performed with 100 bp reads on an Illumina HiSeq2000. SOAPnuke was used to process the raw data, throwing out any read that contained adapters or uncalled bases, had a mean Phred below 15, or lacked an exact constant-primer or identifier match. COPE v1.2.5 was used to merge the high-quality paired reads, and each unique nucleotide sequence was defined as a clonotype. MiTCR v1.1 was used to align the clonotypes against IMGT TRBV, TRBD and TRBJ reference segments. Analysis was restricted to V-J combinations with a frequency above 0.0001, which covered over 98% of repertoires. The TCS score was defined as the ratio of F50 (clonal expansion) to E x V (chaos), calculated using BLOSUM62-based TCRdist between CDR3 peptides within each V-J. Welch's t-statistics and random forest reduced 450 to 600 V-J features to 10 to 15, which were used in a naive Bayes classifier (R e1071). Sample size was not statistically predetermined, and investigators were not blinded to group allocation. According to the paper, TCR Vbeta CDR3 sequencing was carried out on over 130 peripheral blood samples, which came from fewer than 50 ophthalmopathy, around 75 hyperthyroidism and roughly 17 progressor patients.

The starting material was peripheral blood mononuclear cells (PBMCs), obtained at new diagnosis, from a patient treated with antithyroid drugs. The chain joins TRBV28 to TRBJ2-7; the D segment could be TRBD1, given 6 matching bases. The clonotype was recovered from a man aged 35 to 55 with Graves disease. Donor details come from another sample of the same person, matched by shared clones. The CDR3 region: CASSSSGADSYEQYF. The DNA reads as follows: TGTGCCAGCTCCTCCTCAGGGGCGGACTCCTACGAGCAGTACTTC.